The clone carrying this TCR beta chain was counted a few times. CDR3 length: 17 residues. Germline V lookup: CDR1 KGHDR, CDR2 SFDVKD. Trimming took off 11 bases at V and 0 bases at J, with 21 bases between the two ends. Using genomic DNA as the template, TCR beta VDJ and CDR3 profiling was carried out. MiXCR, run by TCRdb on the reads, gives a single entry per CDR3 protein. The data show some 70,000 distinct CDR3 sequences, roughly half seen once. The data originate from a study of CD8+CD57+ T cells in acquired aplastic anemia. The V and J genes are TRBV24-1 and TRBJ2-2; D possibly matches TRBD1 or TRBD2 (5 bases each). This sequence originates from a human donor in good health, serving as a control. Input material: sorted CD4+, CD8+, or CD8+CD57+ T cells (not recorded which) from PBMCs. DNA of the CDR3: TGTGCCAGCAGACCGGGACGGCGGTTCGCGAACACCGGGGAGCTGTTTTTT. Residues: CASRPGRRFANTGELFF.